This T cell receptor (beta chain) stems from a study of control samples from healthy donors and cancer patients. Clones were sequenced by immunoSEQ multiplex PCR, and TCRdb holds only the in-frame ones, with some missing. The repertoire consists of under 30,000 clones, with 85% occurring once and the leading ten covering about 6.7%. This CDR3 is 14 amino acids long. Between the trimmed V and J ends, which lost 6 bases and 1 base, there was a span of 9 bases. The germline V gene has CDR1 LNHDA and CDR2 SQIVND (reference sequence). This chain links TRBV19 with TRBJ2-2; the D is unclear. This clonotype was obtained from a woman in her sixties or seventies with head and neck cancer. What was sequenced was PBMCs. The CDR3 is CASRIGRNTGELFF. DNA of the CDR3: TGTGCCAGTAGAATTGGTCGGAACACCGGGGAGCTGTTTTTT.